One sample yielded the 9 T cell receptor beta chains listed below, sequenced in a study of blood T cells in healthy people across ages. Alongside a J-beta primer mix, a sample-barcoded 5' primer served in a second PCR lasting roughly 6 to 11 cycles. MiXCR, run by TCRdb on the 5' RACE reads, gives a single entry per CDR3 protein. The data show 980,000 or so distinct CDR3 sequences, 40% to 60% seen once. The sequencing sample was made of blood. The receptors stem from a man aged 30 to 45 in good health.

The V gene is TRBV10-3, the J gene TRBJ2-7, with 7 nucleotides matching TRBD1. V shed 6 bases and J 6 bases; nucleotides not matched to a gene: 8. The CDR3 loop spans 13 amino acids. Germline loops: CDR1 ENHRY, CDR2 SYGVKD. The CDR3 loop is CAIRPGQVGEQYF. CDR3 coding DNA: TGTGCCATCAGACCAGGACAGGTCGGCGAGCAGTACTTC.

V usage is TRBV5-5 and J usage is TRBJ1-5; D perhaps matches TRBD1 (5 bases). The CDR3 is made up of 16 amino acids. The ends were cut back, 4 bases at V and 2 bases at J, with 16 bases in the middle. Germline CDR1 is SGHKS and CDR2 is YYEKEE (reference sequence). CDR3 bases: TGTGCCAGCAGCCCTTATTGGACATATTGCAATCAGCCCCAGCATTTT. Its translation is CASSPYWTYCNQPQHF.

The V and J genes are TRBV9 and TRBJ2-7, with D perhaps matching TRBD1 (8 bases). Per germline, CDR1 SGDLS and CDR2 YYNGEE. The CDR3 has 17 amino acids. V was trimmed by 2 bases and J by 0 bases, leaving 18 bases between them. The CDR3 protein is CASSVGETGDYSYEQYF. The CDR3 DNA reads as TGTGCCAGCAGCGTGGGAGAGACAGGGGACTACTCCTACGAGCAGTACTTC.

Only a few counts were recorded for this clonotype. J is TRBJ1-2 and V is TRBV12-3 or TRBV12-4; perhaps TRBD1 as D (6 bases). V dropped 5 bases and J dropped 4 bases, with 11 bases sitting between them. The CDR3 totals 13 residues. CDR3 in amino acids: CASSHRAFYGYTF. In DNA, the CDR3 is TGTGCCAGCAGTCACAGGGCCTTCTATGGCTACACCTTC.

This clonotype was recorded a few times. This chain connects TRBV6-2 or TRBV6-3 to TRBJ2-1; D not certain. Looked up from germline, CDR1 is MNHEY and CDR2 is SVGEGT. Trimming took off 6 bases at V and 0 bases at J, with 9 bases between the two ends. This CDR3 spans 14 amino acids. CDR3 protein: CASRQTLSYNEQFF. The CDR3 DNA sequence: TGTGCCAGCAGACAGACCCTCTCCTACAATGAGCAGTTCTTC.

About this clonotype: A junction boundary mismatches the germline segment, possibly from a read error. The chain has TRBV4-1 and TRBJ2-7; TRBD2 agrees at 7 bases. CDR3 size: 15 residues. Germline V gene sequence: CDR1 MGHRA, CDR2 YSYEKL. DNA of the CDR3: TGCGCCAGCAGCCAAATGGAGCGGGGCTCCTGCGAGCAGTACTTC. Its protein is CASSQMERGSCEQYF.

This clonotype was found a few times. The chain combines TRBV7-2 with TRBJ2-3; 9 bases align to TRBD2. With V trimmed by 3 bases and J by 1 base, 5 bases remained unmatched. The V gene's germline CDR1 is SGHTA and CDR2 FQGNSA. CDR3 size: 16 residues. This CDR3 is CASSFIAGAGTDTQYF. Here the CDR3 DNA reads TGTGCCAGCAGCTTTATAGCGGGGGCTGGCACAGATACGCAGTATTTT.

The V and J genes are TRBV27 and TRBJ2-7; 7 bases match TRBD2. V was clipped by 9 bases and J by 0 bases; unmatched bases: 8. Germline loops: CDR1 MNHEY, CDR2 SMNVEV (reference sequence). This CDR3 is 14 amino acids long. As DNA, the CDR3 is TGTGCCAGACCGCGGAGGGAGGGCTCCTACGAGCAGTACTTC. Its translation is CARPRREGSYEQYF.

This clonotype was observed a single time. The chain couples TRBV6-5 to TRBJ1-2, with no clear D. The CDR3 is made up of 12 amino acids. Trimming stripped 8 bases from V and 4 bases from J, with 11 bases between. Per the germline V gene, CDR1 is MNHEY and CDR2 is SVGAGI. The CDR3 sequence: CASVRPGYGYTF. The CDR3 bases are TGTGCCAGCGTAAGACCGGGCTATGGCTACACCTTC.